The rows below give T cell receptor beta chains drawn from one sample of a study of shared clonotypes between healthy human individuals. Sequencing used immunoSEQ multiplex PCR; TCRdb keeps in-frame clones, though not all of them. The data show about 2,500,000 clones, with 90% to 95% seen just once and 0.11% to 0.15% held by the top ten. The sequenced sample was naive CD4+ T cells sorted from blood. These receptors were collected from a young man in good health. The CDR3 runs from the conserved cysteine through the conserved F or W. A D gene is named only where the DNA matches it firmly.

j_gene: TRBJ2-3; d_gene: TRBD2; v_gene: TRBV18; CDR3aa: CASSPGLALTDTQYF; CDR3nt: TGTGCCAGCTCACCGGGACTAGCTTTAACAGATACGCAGTATTTT
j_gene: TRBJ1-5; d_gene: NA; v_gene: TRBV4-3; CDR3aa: CASSQGLVSNQPQHF; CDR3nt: TGCGCCAGCAGCCAAGGACTGGTGAGCAATCAGCCCCAGCATTTT
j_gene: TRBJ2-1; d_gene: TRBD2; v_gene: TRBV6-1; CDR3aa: CASSESTAGSGWEQFF; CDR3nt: TGTGCCAGCAGTGAATCTACAGCGGGGAGTGGATGGGAGCAGTTCTTC
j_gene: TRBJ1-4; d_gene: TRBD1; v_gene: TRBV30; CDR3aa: CAWSGTGLGEKLFF; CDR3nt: TGTGCCTGGAGTGGGACAGGGCTTGGGGAAAAACTGTTTTTT
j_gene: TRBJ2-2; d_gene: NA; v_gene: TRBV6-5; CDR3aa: CASSYSPPEFAGELFF; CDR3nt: TGTGCCAGCAGTTACTCTCCCCCGGAGTTTGCCGGGGAGCTGTTTTTT
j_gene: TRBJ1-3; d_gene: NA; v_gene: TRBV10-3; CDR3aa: CAISEVGSSGNTIYF; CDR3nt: TGTGCCATCAGTGAGGTGGGGAGCTCTGGAAACACCATATATTTT
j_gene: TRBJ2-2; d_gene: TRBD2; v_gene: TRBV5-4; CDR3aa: CASSLGGRGSTGELFF; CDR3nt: TGTGCCAGCAGCTTGGGCGGGAGGGGTAGCACCGGGGAGCTGTTTTTT
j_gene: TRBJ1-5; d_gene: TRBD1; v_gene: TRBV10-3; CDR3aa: CAISGGTGMNQPQHF; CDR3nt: TGTGCCATCAGTGGGGGGACAGGGATGAATCAGCCCCAGCATTTT
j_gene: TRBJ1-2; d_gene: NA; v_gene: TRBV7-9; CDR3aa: CASSHRDISRYTF; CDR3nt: TGTGCCAGCAGCCACCGGGACATTAGCCGCTACACCTTC
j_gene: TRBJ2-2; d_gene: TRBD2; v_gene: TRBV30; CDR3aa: CAWRPSGRKTGELFF; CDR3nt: TGTGCCTGGAGGCCTAGCGGGAGAAAGACCGGGGAGCTGTTTTTT
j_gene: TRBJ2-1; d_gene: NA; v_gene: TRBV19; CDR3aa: CASSMQGAGTHNEQFF; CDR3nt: TGTGCCAGTAGTATGCAGGGCGCAGGGACCCACAATGAGCAGTTCTTC
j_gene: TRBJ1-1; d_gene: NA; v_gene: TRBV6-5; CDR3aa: CATQTVPNTEAFF; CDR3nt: TGTGCCACTCAGACAGTGCCGAACACTGAAGCTTTCTTT
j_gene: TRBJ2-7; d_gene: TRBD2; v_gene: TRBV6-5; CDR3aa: CASSQRAGGPYEQYF; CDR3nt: TGTGCCAGCAGTCAACGGGCGGGAGGGCCCTACGAGCAGTACTTC
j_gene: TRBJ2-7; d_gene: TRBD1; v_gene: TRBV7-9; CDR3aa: CASSPTGGQGEQYF; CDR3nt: TGTGCCAGCAGCCCTACAGGGGGACAAGGCGAGCAGTACTTC
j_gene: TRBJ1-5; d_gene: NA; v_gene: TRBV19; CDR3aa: CASSIVSSYSNQPQHF; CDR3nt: TGTGCCAGTAGTATAGTGTCCAGCTATAGCAATCAGCCCCAGCATTTT
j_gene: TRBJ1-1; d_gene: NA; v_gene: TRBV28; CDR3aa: CASSLPQSEAFF; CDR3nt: TGTGCCAGCAGTTTACCTCAGTCTGAAGCTTTCTTT
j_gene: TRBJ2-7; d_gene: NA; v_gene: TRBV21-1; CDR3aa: CASHSGFSYEQYF; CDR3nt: TGTGCCAGCCACTCCGGTTTCTCCTACGAGCAGTACTTC